One and the same sample provided the 10 T cell receptor beta chains below, sequenced in a study of blood T cell repertoires in COVID-19. The repertoire was sequenced with immunoSEQ multiplex PCR; TCRdb's copy has only in-frame clones and lacks some. The data show around 300,000 clones, around 89% seen once. Sequenced: PBMCs or T cells enriched from blood (not recorded which). These receptors were collected from a young woman who had recovered from COVID-19.

The V call is TRBV16, the J call TRBJ1-2; D is possibly TRBD1 (6 bases). The CDR3 is 15 amino acids. Germline V CDR1 and CDR2: KGHSY, FQNENV. V dropped 4 bases and J dropped 2 bases, with 14 bases sitting between them. Here the CDR3 reads CASSRLLQGNYGYTF. The CDR3, as DNA: TGTGCCAGCAGCCGCCTTTTACAGGGAAACTATGGCTACACCTTC.

The CDR3 sequence: CASSPQGFEAFF. The CDR3 DNA is TGTGCCAGCAGCCCTCAGGGCTTTGAAGCTTTCTTT. V gene TRBV14 combines with J gene TRBJ1-1; possibly TRBD1 for D (5 bases). Between the trimmed V and J ends, which lost 4 bases and 7 bases, there was a span of 10 bases. The CDR3 sequence is 12 residues long. Germline V gene sequence: CDR1 SGHDN, CDR2 FVKESK.

The genes are TRBV3-1 (or the pseudogene TRBV3-2) and TRBJ1-1; possible D gene TRBD1, 5 bases. Trimming removed 1 base from V and 2 bases from J, with 8 bases in between. The CDR3 has 14 amino acids. CDR1 is LGHDT and CDR2 is YNNKEL in the germline V gene (reference sequence). CDR3 nucleotides: TGTGCCAGCAGCCAAGCCAGGGATAACACTGAAGCTTTCTTT. Protein: CASSQARDNTEAFF.

The chain uses TRBV21-1 and TRBJ1-3; TRBD1, the table's D call, was not compared with the DNA. TRBV21-1 is termed a pseudogene. The CDR3 has 15 amino acids. Here the CDR3 DNA reads TGTGCCAGCAGCTCCCGACACCTCTCTGGAAACACCATATATTTT. Its translation: CASSSRHLSGNTIYF.

This chain connects TRBV28 to TRBJ1-1; 12 positions match TRBD1. The CDR3 is 13 amino acids. Trimming took 4 bases from V and 11 from J; bases not matched to a gene: 5. Germline CDR1 reads MDHEN; CDR2 reads SYDVKM. The CDR3 reads CASSSGDRGRAFF. The CDR3 region has the DNA TGTGCCAGCAGTTCTGGGGACAGGGGGCGGGCTTTCTTT.

The chain combines TRBV5-6 with TRBJ1-6; 7 bases fit TRBD1. V dropped 4 bases and J dropped 5; count of bases not matched to a gene: 9. This CDR3 is 16 amino acids long. Germline CDR1 and CDR2: SGHDT and YYEEEE. CDR3 loop: CASSRDRDRNNSPLHF. CDR3 in DNA: TGTGCCAGCAGCCGAGACCGGGACAGAAATAATTCACCCCTCCACTTT.

This clone occurred once. This chain connects TRBV11-2 to TRBJ2-7; D not resolved. This CDR3 comprises 11 residues. Germline V gene lookup returns CDR1 SGHAT and CDR2 FQNNGV. With 1 base removed from V and 4 bases from J, the gap between germline ends came to 2 bases. The DNA for the CDR3 is TGTGCCAGCAGCTTAGCTTACGAGCAGTACTTC. Its protein is CASSLAYEQYF.

This chain uses TRBV12-5 with TRBJ2-1; D perhaps matches TRBD1 (6 bases). Between the trimmed V and J ends, which lost 7 bases and 3 bases, there was a span of 10 bases. The CDR3 contains 13 residues. The germline V gene encodes CDR1 LGHNT and CDR2 FRNRAP. The CDR3 region has the DNA TGTGCTAGTGCAACAGGGAACTACAATGAGCAGTTCTTC. Translating it yields CASATGNYNEQFF.

The chain couples TRBV11-2 to TRBJ2-2, with 8 positions matching TRBD1. The CDR3 consists of 16 residues. After removal of 7 bases from V and 1 base from J, the junction contained 8 bases not matched to a gene. From germline, CDR1 is SGHAT and CDR2 FQNNGV. The CDR3, as DNA: TGTGCCAGCACCCTCCCCGGGACAGGGAACACCGGGGAGCTGTTTTTT. It codes for CASTLPGTGNTGELFF. The entire variable domain, with the rest obtained from reference TRBV11-2 and TRBJ2-2, is as follows: EAGVAQSPRYKIIEKRQSVAFWCNPISGHATLYWYQQILGQGPKLLIQFQNNGVVDDSQLPKDRFSAERLKGVDSTLKIQPAKLEDSAVYLCASTLPGTGNTGELFFGEGSRLTVL.

This rearrangement joins TRBV11-2 to TRBJ2-1, with a possible D match to TRBD2 (5 bases). Germline V gene data show CDR1 as SGHAT and CDR2 as FQNNGV. The CDR3 covers 16 residues. With 3 bases removed from V and 0 bases from J, the gap between germline ends came to 12 bases. CDR3 bases: TGTGCCAGCAGCTTGGGAGCATATAGCTCCTACAATGAGCAGTTCTTC. It is translated as CASSLGAYSSYNEQFF.